The 28 T cell receptor beta chains given below trace back to one sample, sequenced in a study of cytomegalovirus exposure and HLA in healthy donors. Sequencing was performed with immunoSEQ multiplex PCR; in TCRdb, only in-frame clones are kept and a portion is missing. The sample contains around 200,000 clones, roughly three quarters of which appear only once. Input material: PBMCs. The receptors come from a woman in her thirties in good health and CMV-seronegative.

V is TRBV7-9 and J is TRBJ2-7; 10 bases fit TRBD1. CDR3 length equals 15 residues. The V segment lost 5 bases and the J segment 2 bases; nucleotides outside the gene matches: 6. Germline V gene lookup returns CDR1 SEHNR and CDR2 FQNEAQ (reference sequence). CDR3 DNA sequence: TGTGCCAGCAGCCCTCCGGGACAGGGGACCTACGAGCAGTACTTC. Protein sequence: CASSPPGQGTYEQYF.

This clone was seen a handful of times. The chain employs TRBV6-6 and TRBJ2-7; no reliable D call. The V end lost 0 bases, the J end lost 2 bases, and 11 bases lay between the germline ends. This CDR3 is built from 15 residues. Germline V CDR1 and CDR2: MNHNY, SVGAGI (reference sequence). CDR3 sequence: CASSYSQTTTYEQYF. The CDR3 region has the DNA TGTGCCAGCAGTTACTCTCAAACCACTACCTACGAGCAGTACTTC.

The chain's CDR3 is CASSPPGGNTIYF. The DNA of the CDR3 is TGTGCCAGCAGTCCGCCAGGCGGAAACACCATATATTTT. The rearrangement joins TRBV28 to TRBJ1-3; D is unresolved. CDR1 MDHEN and CDR2 SYDVKM come from the germline V gene. The CDR3 has 13 residues. Trimming took 5 bases from V and 4 from J, leaving 9 bases between them.

This chain joins TRBV28 and TRBJ2-7, with a weak D call TRBD1 (5 bases). Trimming cost V 4 bases and J 1 base, with 14 bases left between them. Germline assignment: CDR1 MDHEN and CDR2 SYDVKM. The CDR3 is made up of 15 amino acids. In DNA form, the CDR3 reads TGTGCCAGCAGTTCCCAGGGTGGTGGGTCCTACGAGCAGTACTTC. Translated, it gives CASSSQGGGSYEQYF.

This sequence joins TRBV5-1 and TRBJ2-5; D perhaps matches TRBD1 (6 bases). V gave up 4 bases and J gave up 1 base, with 14 bases separating them. The CDR3 length is 15 residues. Germline V gives CDR1 SGHRS, CDR2 YFSETQ. The CDR3 region is CASSQTGQPQETQYF. CDR3 coding DNA: TGCGCCAGCAGCCAAACAGGACAGCCCCAAGAGACCCAGTACTTC.

The V call is TRBV5-1, the J call TRBJ1-1; D uncertain. The CDR3 is made up of 15 amino acids. Germline V gene lookup returns CDR1 SGHRS and CDR2 YFSETQ. V was clipped by 0 bases and J by 8 bases, with 17 bases between them. CDR3 amino acids: CASSLGSTNPTEAFF. DNA of the CDR3: TGCGCCAGCAGCTTGGGGTCGACAAATCCCACCGAAGCTTTCTTT. Full variable domain (missing parts from reference TRBV5-1 and TRBJ1-1): KAGVTQTPRYLIKTRGQQVTLSCSPISGHRSVSWYQQTPGQGLQFLFEYFSETQRNKGNFPGRFSGRQFSNSRSEMNVSTLELGDSALYLCASSLGSTNPTEAFFGQGTRLTVV.

The rearrangement uses TRBV23-1 and TRBJ1-1; D remains unclear. TRBV23-1 is given ORF status, its function remaining uncertain. This CDR3 has 14 residues. Trimming left V 0 bases short and J 0 bases short, with 5 bases between. CDR3 amino acids: CASSQSRVNTEAFF. CDR3 coding DNA: TGCGCCAGCAGTCAATCGCGGGTGAACACTGAAGCTTTCTTT.

The chain's CDR3 is CAISATGKDGYTF. CDR3 nucleotides: TGTGCCATCAGTGCAACAGGGAAGGATGGCTACACCTTC. The J gene is TRBJ1-2, the V gene TRBV10-3, with D tentatively TRBD1 (6 bases). The germline V and J ends were trimmed by 4 bases and 6 bases, with 12 bases remaining between them. The CDR3 has 13 amino acids. Germline CDR1 ENHRY, CDR2 SYGVKD.

A word on this clone: No conserved phenylalanine or tryptophan ends this CDR3, so it is likely a read error. Because the CDR3's place on the DNA is in doubt, the DNA is left out and the CDR3 is given as listed by TCRdb. CDR3 amino acids: CASRGQGTLYD. V and J are TRBV2 and TRBJ2-7; whether TRBD1, the table's D call, matches the DNA was not checked. The germline V gene has CDR1 SNHLY and CDR2 FYNNEI. The CDR3 region is 11 residues in length, termini included.

The chain combines TRBV4-2 with TRBJ2-4; 8 bases match TRBD1. CDR3 length: 15 residues. Trimming removed 1 base from V and 7 bases from J; junction bases left unmatched: 6. CDR1 is LGHNA, CDR2 YNFKEQ, per germline. CDR3 coding DNA: TGTGCCAGCAGCCAAGCGACAGGGGCCCGTAACATTCAGTACTTC. It is translated as CASSQATGARNIQYF.

The chain combines TRBV9 with TRBJ2-7; 7 nucleotides line up with TRBD2. CDR1 is SGDLS and CDR2 is YYNGEE in the germline V gene. The CDR3 totals 15 residues. V dropped 0 bases and J dropped 0; count of bases not matched to a gene: 3. CDR3: CASSVAASGSYEQYF. CDR3 DNA: TGTGCCAGCAGCGTAGCGGCTAGCGGCTCCTACGAGCAGTACTTC.

This chain connects TRBV12-5 to TRBJ2-7; D perhaps matches TRBD1 (5 bases). The CDR3 length is 12 residues. Trimming took 3 bases from V and 4 from J, leaving 7 bases between them. Per the germline V gene, CDR1 is LGHNT and CDR2 is FRNRAP. The chain's CDR3 is CASGLQDYEQYF. For the CDR3, the DNA is TGTGCTAGTGGTTTACAGGATTACGAGCAGTACTTC.

V and J are TRBV4-2 and TRBJ2-7; 8 nucleotides line up with TRBD2. This CDR3 region has 15 residues. CDR1 LGHNA and CDR2 YNFKEQ come from the germline V gene. Trimming removed 1 base from V and 0 bases from J; junction bases left unmatched: 2. DNA for the CDR3: TGTGCCAGCAGCCAAGGACTAGCGATCTCCTACGAGCAGTACTTC. It is translated as CASSQGLAISYEQYF.

This clone was seen a single time. This chain links TRBV19 with TRBJ2-5; 7 bases line up with TRBD1. Trimming took 9 bases from V and 3 from J; bases not matched to a gene: 4. The CDR3 spans 12 residues. Germline assignment: CDR1 LNHDA and CDR2 SQIVND (reference sequence). CDR3 nucleotide sequence: TGTGCCAGAACAGGGGCGGAAGAGACCCAGTACTTC. It codes for CARTGAEETQYF.

The V call is TRBV9, the J call TRBJ2-2, with D possibly being TRBD1 (6 bases). CDR3 length equals 15 residues. Germline V gene sequence: CDR1 SGDLS, CDR2 YYNGEE. Trimming removed 4 bases from V and 1 base from J, with 11 bases in between. This chain's CDR3 is CASSWRQENTGELFF. The CDR3 DNA is TGTGCCAGCAGCTGGAGACAGGAGAACACCGGGGAGCTGTTTTTT.

This clone has a handful of counts. The J gene is TRBJ1-2, the V gene TRBV2, with D tentatively TRBD1 (6 bases). Germline CDR1 reads SNHLY; CDR2 reads FYNNEI. The CDR3 is 13 amino acids. V was pared by 6 bases and J by 6 bases, with 14 bases between. CDR3 DNA sequence: TGTGCCAGCAGATTACAGGGAGGGGATGGCTACACCTTC. This codes for CASRLQGGDGYTF.

The chain combines TRBV11-2 with TRBJ2-1; the D gene is possibly TRBD1 (6 bases). V dropped 3 bases and J dropped 6 bases, with 15 bases sitting between them. This CDR3 is built from 15 residues. CDR1 and CDR2 from the germline V gene are SGHAT and FQNNGV. The CDR3 bases are TGTGCCAGCAGCTTGTGGGGTGACAGGATCAATGAGCAGTTCTTC. Translating it yields CASSLWGDRINEQFF.

The rearrangement uses TRBV7-3 and TRBJ2-3; TRBD2 agrees at 9 bases. The CDR3 has 17 amino acids. CDR1 SGHTA and CDR2 FQGTGA come from the germline V gene. The V and J ends lost 8 bases and 2 bases, in that order; junction bases with no gene match: 14. CDR3 DNA sequence: TGTGCCAGCGGGCCGATTCCAGCGGGGGGTACCACAGATACGCAGTATTTT. Translation gives CASGPIPAGGTTDTQYF.

The rearrangement joins TRBV4-2 to TRBJ1-1, with a tentative D call TRBD1 (5 bases). The V end lost 4 bases, the J end lost 0 bases, and 12 bases lay between the germline ends. Looked up from germline, CDR1 is LGHNA and CDR2 is YNFKEQ. The CDR3 spans 15 residues. CDR3 sequence (DNA): TGTGCCAGCAGCCGAGGACATAGCTTGAACACTGAAGCTTTCTTT. Translating it yields CASSRGHSLNTEAFF.

The gene calls are TRBV4-1 and TRBJ1-1, with TRBD1 identical over 10 bases. The CDR3 runs 15 residues. The germline V gene has CDR1 MGHRA and CDR2 YSYEKL. Trimming took 4 bases from V and 5 from J; bases not matched to a gene: 7. The chain's CDR3 is CASSPLRDRGTEAFF. Written as DNA, the CDR3 is TGCGCCAGCAGCCCGCTCCGGGACAGGGGTACTGAAGCTTTCTTT.

The J gene is TRBJ2-7, the V gene TRBV5-6, with TRBD2 identical over 10 bases. The length of the CDR3 is 14 residues. The germline CDR1 and CDR2 sequences are SGHDT and YYEEEE. V lost 5 bases to trimming and J lost 4 bases; unmatched junction nucleotides: 6. CDR3 region: CASRTGLANYEQYF. The CDR3 region has the DNA TGTGCCAGCAGAACGGGACTAGCGAATTACGAGCAGTACTTC.

DNA for the CDR3: TGTGCCACCAGCAGAGAACGGGCGGCAGGGCCTCAGCCCCAGCATTTT. Translation gives CATSRERAAGPQPQHF. The chain employs TRBV15 and TRBJ1-5; D is possibly TRBD1 (5 bases). There are 16 residues in the CDR3. Trimming removed 0 bases at V and 6 bases at J, with 15 bases between. CDR1 and CDR2 from the germline V gene are LNHNV and YYDKDF (reference sequence).

The chain couples TRBV7-9 to TRBJ2-1, with D possibly matching TRBD2 (6 bases). Germline lookup yields CDR1 SEHNR and CDR2 FQNEAQ (reference sequence). The CDR3 has 13 residues. The germline V and J ends were trimmed by 3 bases and 9 bases, with 12 bases remaining between them. CDR3 loop: CASSLVTSGEQFF. In nucleotides, the CDR3 is TGTGCCAGCAGCTTGGTGACTAGTGGTGAGCAGTTCTTC.

DNA of the CDR3: TGTGCCAGCAGTTACCTTTCAGGGGGCAACACTGAAGCTTTCTTT. This gives the protein CASSYLSGGNTEAFF. The chain combines TRBV6-5 with TRBJ1-1, with 8 bases matching TRBD1. Trimming at V came to 2 bases and at J to 2 bases, leaving 4 bases not matched to a gene. The CDR3 spans 15 residues. Germline V gene data show CDR1 as MNHEY and CDR2 as SVGAGI.

V gene TRBV5-1 combines with J gene TRBJ2-1; 14 nucleotides align to TRBD2. J gave up 9 bases and V 3 bases, and 8 bases lay outside the gene matches. The CDR3 is 16 residues long. CDR1 and CDR2 from the germline V gene are SGHRS and YFSETQ. For the CDR3, the DNA is TGCGCCAGCAGCTACGGGACTAGCGGGAGTTTGGGTGAGCAGTTCTTC. Protein product: CASSYGTSGSLGEQFF.

The rearrangement joins TRBV9 to TRBJ1-4; 9 bases are shared with TRBD1. The CDR3 spans 15 residues. V lost 4 bases to trimming and J lost 5 bases; unmatched junction nucleotides: 6. Per the germline V gene, CDR1 is SGDLS and CDR2 is YYNGEE. Here the CDR3 DNA reads TGTGCCAGCAGCCCCCACGGGACAGGGAATGAAAAACTGTTTTTT. Translating it yields CASSPHGTGNEKLFF.

The DNA for the CDR3 is TGCGCCAGCAGCCCCAGTGCAACTAATGAAAAACTGTTTTTT. This encodes CASSPSATNEKLFF. The genes are TRBV4-1 and TRBJ1-4; no clear D. The V gene's germline CDR1 is MGHRA and CDR2 YSYEKL. V lost 4 bases and J lost 0, with 6 bases in between. The CDR3 has 14 residues.

V gene TRBV18 combines with J gene TRBJ1-5; D is uncertain. There are 16 residues in the CDR3. Germline V gene data show CDR1 as KGHSH and CDR2 as LQKENI. The V end was cut by 2 bases, the J end by 5 bases, with 16 bases between. CDR3 DNA sequence: TGTGCCAGCTCACCAGCCAGTATAGGGAGGGATCAGCCCCAGCATTTT. Amino acid sequence: CASSPASIGRDQPQHF.